These T cell receptor beta chains were read from a single sample in a study of human T cells and chemical hapten exposure. TCRdb itself ran the RACE reads through MiXCR, one entry per CDR3 protein. Among 380,000 or so distinct CDR3 sequences listed, nearly 5% were seen once. The sample in question was whole blood, obtained in connection with sensitization to the hapten diphenylcyclopropenone (DPC). These TCRs come from a woman between 50 and 59 years old with alopecia areata. Some clones in this sample may be carry-over from other donors' samples. CDR3s include the opening cysteine and the closing phenylalanine or tryptophan. The D gene is left open where the match is weak. Where a row states a size, it is once, few, many or the class of an expanded clone; other rows omit it.

TRBJ2-7	TRBD2	many	TRBV3-1	CASSQDGRGGSYEQYF	TGTGCCAGCAGCCAAGATGGGCGGGGGGGATCCTACGAGCAGTACTTC
TRBJ2-2	TRBD1	many	TRBV6-1	CASPGQRAGELFF	TGTGCCAGTCCGGGACAGCGAGCCGGGGAGCTGTTTTTT
TRBJ2-3	TRBD2	many	TRBV10-3	CAIRALAGDTDTQYF	TGTGCCATCAGGGCCCTAGCGGGGGACACAGATACGCAGTATTTT
TRBJ2-5	TRBD1	few	TRBV5-1	CASSLGQGIMGETQYF	TGCGCCAGCAGCCTGGGACAGGGGATAATGGGAGAGACCCAGTACTTC
TRBJ2-2	-	many	TRBV11-1	CASSPDRRANTGELFF	TGTGCCAGCAGCCCCGACAGGCGCGCGAACACCGGGGAGCTGTTTTTT
TRBJ2-1	TRBD2	many	TRBV30	CAWSDGSGVYNEQFF	TGTGCCTGGAGTGACGGCAGCGGGGTTTACAATGAGCAGTTCTTC
TRBJ2-1	-	many	TRBV12-5	CASLGVSYNEQFF	TGTGCTAGTCTGGGGGTTTCCTACAATGAGCAGTTCTTC
TRBJ2-1	TRBD2	many	TRBV7-9	CASSSPISSGSSSYNEQFF	TGTGCCAGCAGCTCACCCATTTCTAGCGGGTCCAGCTCCTACAATGAGCAGTTCTTC
TRBJ2-4	-	-	TRBV7-9	CASSSNSQGGAGYIQYF	TGTGCCAGCAGCTCCAATTCCCAGGGCGGGGCCGGGTACATTCAGTACTTC
TRBJ1-5	TRBD1	many	TRBV28	CASSRQGEGNQPQHF	TGTGCCAGCAGCCGACAGGGGGAAGGCAATCAGCCCCAGCATTTT
TRBJ2-3	TRBD1	-	TRBV16	CASSVGQGRTDTQYF	TGTGCCAGCAGCGTGGGACAGGGCCGCACAGATACGCAGTATTTT
TRBJ2-2	TRBD2	-	TRBV27	CASRGLAGVTGELFF	TGTGCCAGCAGAGGTCTAGCGGGAGTAACCGGGGAGCTGTTTTTT
TRBJ2-7	TRBD2	many	TRBV27	CASSLLAGHYEQYF	TGTGCCAGCAGTTTACTAGCGGGACACTACGAGCAGTACTTC
TRBJ1-1	-	many	TRBV18	CASSFPGYTEAFF	TGTGCCAGCTCATTTCCAGGGTACACTGAAGCTTTCTTT
TRBJ2-3	-	-	TRBV29-1	CSGDPGPSTDTQYF	TGCAGCGGAGACCCGGGGCCTAGCACAGATACGCAGTATTTT
TRBJ1-5	TRBD1	-	TRBV2	CASTAGGNQPQHF	TGTGCCAGCACGGCAGGGGGAAATCAGCCCCAGCATTTT
TRBJ1-2	TRBD1	many	TRBV6-5	CASSYSGTGGLANYGYTF	TGTGCCAGCAGTTACTCCGGGACAGGGGGCCTAGCTAACTATGGCTACACCTTC
TRBJ1-1	TRBD1	-	TRBV5-1	CASSLGDRGNTEAFF	TGCGCCAGCAGCTTGGGGGACAGGGGTAACACTGAAGCTTTCTTT
TRBJ2-7	-	many	TRBV28	CASSFPLREVSREQYF	TGTGCCAGCAGTTTCCCCCTCAGGGAAGTAAGTCGCGAGCAGTACTTC
TRBJ2-5	-	many	TRBV6-5	CASSYSRFQETQYF	TGTGCCAGCAGTTACTCGCGATTCCAAGAGACCCAGTACTTC
TRBJ1-4	-	many	TRBV24-1	CATSDLLEEKLFF	TGTGCCACCAGTGATTTGTTGGAAGAAAAACTGTTTTTT
TRBJ2-6	-	many	TRBV27	CASSFIYRGRTGANVLTF	TGTGCCAGCAGTTTTATTTATCGGGGGAGGACTGGGGCCAACGTCCTGACTTTC
TRBJ1-3	TRBD1	few	TRBV6-5	CASSITQGASSGNTIYF	TGTGCCAGCAGTATTACCCAGGGGGCTAGCTCTGGAAACACCATATATTTT
TRBJ1-6	-	few	TRBV5-8	CASRLTGMNSPLHF	TGTGCCAGCAGGTTAACAGGGATGAATTCACCCCTCCACTTT
TRBJ2-5	-	-	TRBV4-1	CASSQPSGETQYF	TGCGCCAGCAGCCAACCTTCCGGAGAGACCCAGTACTTC
TRBJ1-4	-	-	TRBV7-9	CASSSGQGPNEKLFF	TGTGCCAGCAGCTCTGGGCAGGGACCTAATGAAAAACTGTTTTTT
TRBJ2-3	TRBD1	-	TRBV9	CASRGQGGTDTQYF	TGTGCCAGCAGGGGACAGGGAGGGACAGATACGCAGTATTTT
TRBJ1-1	-	-	TRBV5-1	CASSLDGRGTEAFF	TGCGCCAGCAGCTTGGACGGGCGAGGCACTGAAGCTTTCTTT
TRBJ2-3	TRBD2	few	TRBV3-1	CASRPGLVLATQYF	TGTGCCAGCAGACCGGGACTAGTTTTGGCTACGCAGTATTTT
TRBJ1-5	-	-	TRBV7-9	CASSSTREFFSNQPQHF	TGTGCCAGCAGCTCCACCAGGGAATTCTTTAGCAATCAGCCCCAGCATTTT
TRBJ2-3	-	-	TRBV24-1	CATSDLPSRGPTDTQYF	TGTGCCACCAGTGATTTACCGTCAAGGGGTCCCACAGATACGCAGTATTTT
TRBJ2-7	TRBD1	many	TRBV7-9	CASSLSGTGGHEQYF	TGTGCCAGCAGCTTGAGCGGGACAGGGGGCCACGAGCAGTACTTC
TRBJ2-1	-	many	TRBV7-2	CASSLGGTEQFF	TGTGCCAGCAGCTTAGGCGGGACGGAGCAGTTCTTC
TRBJ2-5	TRBD2	many	TRBV6-5	CASMPASGSQETQYF	TGTGCCAGCATGCCCGCGAGCGGGAGTCAAGAGACCCAGTACTTC
TRBJ1-2	TRBD1	few	TRBV5-1	CASSLGTGGDGYTF	TGCGCCAGCAGCCTGGGGACAGGGGGCGATGGCTACACCTTC
TRBJ2-1	-	many	TRBV28	CASSSHTPGRNEQFF	TGTGCCAGCAGCTCCCACACCCCAGGTCGGAATGAGCAGTTCTTC
TRBJ1-2	-	many	TRBV7-9	CASSLASAVHGYTF	TGTGCCAGCAGCTTAGCGTCGGCAGTTCATGGCTACACCTTC
TRBJ1-6	-	many	TRBV20-1	CSARTELSYNSPLHF	TGCAGTGCTAGAACCGAACTCTCCTATAATTCACCCCTCCACTTT
TRBJ1-5	TRBD1	few	TRBV15	CATSRGTGGANQPQHF	TGTGCCACCAGCAGAGGGACAGGAGGGGCAAATCAGCCCCAGCATTTT
TRBJ1-1	-	many	TRBV5-5	CASSLFGRLLEMNTEAFF	TGTGCCAGCAGCTTGTTTGGCCGCTTGCTGGAGATGAACACTGAAGCTTTCTTT
TRBJ1-4	TRBD1	few	TRBV3-1	CASSQAMSRGTGEIATNEKLFF	TGTGCCAGCAGCCAAGCCATGAGCCGCGGGACAGGGGAGATTGCAACTAATGAAAAACTGTTTTTT
TRBJ2-2	-	-	TRBV19	CASSIEGWRTGELFF	TGTGCCAGTAGTATAGAGGGATGGAGGACCGGGGAGCTGTTTTTT
TRBJ1-2	-	many	TRBV19	CASSAGEPYGYTF	TGTGCCAGTAGTGCGGGGGAACCCTATGGCTACACCTTC